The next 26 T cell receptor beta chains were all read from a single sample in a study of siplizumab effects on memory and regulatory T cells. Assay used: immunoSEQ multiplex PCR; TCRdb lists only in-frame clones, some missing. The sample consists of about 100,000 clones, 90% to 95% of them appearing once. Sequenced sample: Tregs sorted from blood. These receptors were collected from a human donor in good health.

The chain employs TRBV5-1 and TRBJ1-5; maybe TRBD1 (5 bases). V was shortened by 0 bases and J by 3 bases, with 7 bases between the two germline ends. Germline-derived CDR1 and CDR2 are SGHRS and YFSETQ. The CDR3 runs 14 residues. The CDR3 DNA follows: TGCGCCAGCAGCTTGGACGGGACCAATCAGCCCCAGCATTTT. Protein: CASSLDGTNQPQHF. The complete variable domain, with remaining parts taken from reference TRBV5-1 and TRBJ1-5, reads KAGVTQTPRYLIKTRGQQVTLSCSPISGHRSVSWYQQTPGQGLQFLFEYFSETQRNKGNFPGRFSGRQFSNSRSEMNVSTLELGDSALYLCASSLDGTNQPQHFGDGTRLSIL.

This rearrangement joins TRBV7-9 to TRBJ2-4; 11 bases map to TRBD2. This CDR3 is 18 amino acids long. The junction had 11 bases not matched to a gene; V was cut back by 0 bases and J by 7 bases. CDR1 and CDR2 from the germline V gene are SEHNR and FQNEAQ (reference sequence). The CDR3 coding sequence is TGTGCCAGCAGCTTAGCGTATACTAGCGGGAGAGGTTTGAACATTCAGTACTTC. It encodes CASSLAYTSGRGLNIQYF. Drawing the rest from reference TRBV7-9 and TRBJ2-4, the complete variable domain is DTGVSQNPRHKITKRGQNVTFRCDPISEHNRLYWYRQTLGQGPEFLTYFQNEAQLEKSRLLSDRFSAERPKGSFSTLEIQRTEQGDSAMYLCASSLAYTSGRGLNIQYFGAGTRLSVL.

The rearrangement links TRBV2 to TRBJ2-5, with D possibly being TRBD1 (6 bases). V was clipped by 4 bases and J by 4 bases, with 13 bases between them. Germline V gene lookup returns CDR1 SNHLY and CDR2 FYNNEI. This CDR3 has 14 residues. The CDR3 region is CASSVYRELETQYF. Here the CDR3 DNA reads TGTGCCAGCAGTGTATACAGGGAGTTAGAGACCCAGTACTTC.

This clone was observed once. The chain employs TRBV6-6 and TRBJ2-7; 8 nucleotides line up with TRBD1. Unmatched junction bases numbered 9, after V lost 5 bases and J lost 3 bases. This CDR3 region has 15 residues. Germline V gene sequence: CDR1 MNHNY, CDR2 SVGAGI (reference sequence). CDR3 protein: CASSLQGQGFYEQYF. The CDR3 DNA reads TGTGCCAGCAGTCTACAAGGACAGGGTTTCTACGAGCAGTACTTC.

The CDR3 sequence: CASSQEYYGYTF. DNA of the CDR3: TGTGCCAGCTCACAGGAATACTATGGCTACACCTTC. The gene calls are TRBV5-5 and TRBJ1-2, with D tentatively TRBD1 (5 bases). Germline V gives CDR1 SGHKS, CDR2 YYEKEE (reference sequence). V shed 7 bases and J shed 3 bases, with 10 bases lying between them. This CDR3 region has 12 residues. The variable domain in full, with the rest retrieved from reference TRBV5-5 and TRBJ1-2, is DAGVTQSPTHLIKTRGQQVTLRCSPISGHKSVSWYQQVLGQGPQFIFQYYEKEERGRGNFPDRFSARQFPNYSSELNVNALLLGDSALYLCASSQEYYGYTFGSGTRLTVV.

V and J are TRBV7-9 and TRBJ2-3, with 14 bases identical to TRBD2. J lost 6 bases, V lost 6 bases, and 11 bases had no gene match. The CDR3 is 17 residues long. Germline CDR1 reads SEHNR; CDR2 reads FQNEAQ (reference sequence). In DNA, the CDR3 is TGTGCCAGCAGTGCTTGGGGGACTAGCGGGAGTGGGGATACGCAGTATTTT. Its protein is CASSAWGTSGSGDTQYF. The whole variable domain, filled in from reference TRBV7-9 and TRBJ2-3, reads DTGVSQNPRHKITKRGQNVTFRCDPISEHNRLYWYRQTLGQGPEFLTYFQNEAQLEKSRLLSDRFSAERPKGSFSTLEIQRTEQGDSAMYLCASSAWGTSGSGDTQYFGPGTRLTVL.

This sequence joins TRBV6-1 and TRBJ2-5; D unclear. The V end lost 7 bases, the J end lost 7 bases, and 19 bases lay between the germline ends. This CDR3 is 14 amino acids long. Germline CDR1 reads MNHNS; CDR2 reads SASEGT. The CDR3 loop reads CASKPGTRRWTQYF. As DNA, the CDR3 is TGTGCCAGCAAACCCGGAACCAGAAGATGGACCCAGTACTTC.

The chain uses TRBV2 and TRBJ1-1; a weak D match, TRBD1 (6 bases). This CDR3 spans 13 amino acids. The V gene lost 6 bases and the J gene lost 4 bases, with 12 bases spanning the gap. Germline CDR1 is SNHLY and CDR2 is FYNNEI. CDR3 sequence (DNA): TGTGCCAGCAGGAGAATACAGGGCACTGAAGCTTTCTTT. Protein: CASRRIQGTEAFF.

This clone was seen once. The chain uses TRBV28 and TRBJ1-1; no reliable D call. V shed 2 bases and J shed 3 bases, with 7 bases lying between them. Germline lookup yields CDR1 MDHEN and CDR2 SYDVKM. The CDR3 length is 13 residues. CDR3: CASSLRVDTEAFF. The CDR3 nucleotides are TGTGCCAGCAGTTTAAGGGTGGACACTGAAGCTTTCTTT. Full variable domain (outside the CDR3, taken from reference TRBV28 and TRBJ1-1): DVKVTQSSRYLVKRTGEKVFLECVQDMDHENMFWYRQDPGLGLRLIYFSYDVKMKEKGDIPEGYSVSREKKERFSLILESASTNQTSMYLCASSLRVDTEAFFGQGTRLTVV.

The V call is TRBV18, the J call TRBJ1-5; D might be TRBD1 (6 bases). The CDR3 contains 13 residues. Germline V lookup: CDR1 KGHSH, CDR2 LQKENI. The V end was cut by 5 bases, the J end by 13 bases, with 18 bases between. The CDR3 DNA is TGTGCCAGCTCAAGTGGGGCTGGGGGGCGGCAGCATTTT. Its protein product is CASSSGAGGRQHF.

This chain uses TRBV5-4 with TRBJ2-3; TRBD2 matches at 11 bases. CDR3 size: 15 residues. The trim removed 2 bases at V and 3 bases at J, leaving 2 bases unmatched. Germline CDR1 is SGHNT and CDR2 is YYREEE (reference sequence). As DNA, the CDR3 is TGTGCCAGCAGCTTCGGGACTAGCGGTACAGATACGCAGTATTTT. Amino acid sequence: CASSFGTSGTDTQYF.

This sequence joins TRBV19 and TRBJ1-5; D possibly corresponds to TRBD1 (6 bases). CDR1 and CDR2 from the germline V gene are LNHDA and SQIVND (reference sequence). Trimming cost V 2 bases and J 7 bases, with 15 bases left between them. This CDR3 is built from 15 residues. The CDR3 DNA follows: TGTGCCAGTAGTATAAGTCAGCAGGGGAAACAGCCCCAGCATTTT. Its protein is CASSISQQGKQPQHF.

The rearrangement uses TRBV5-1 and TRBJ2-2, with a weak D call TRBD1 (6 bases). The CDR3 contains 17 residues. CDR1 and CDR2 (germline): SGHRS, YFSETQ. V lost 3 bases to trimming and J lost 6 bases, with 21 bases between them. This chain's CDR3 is CASSSFSQDRYAGELFF. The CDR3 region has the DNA TGCGCCAGCAGCTCCTTCTCTCAGGACAGATACGCCGGGGAGCTGTTTTTT.

DNA for the CDR3: TGTGCCAGCAGCTTGTACAGTTCTTCCTCTGGGGCCAACGTCCTGACTTTC. Residues: CASSLYSSSSGANVLTF. The chain employs TRBV7-6 and TRBJ2-6; D is unresolved. V shed 3 bases and J shed 0 bases, with 12 bases lying between them. CDR3 length equals 17 residues. Germline V gene data show CDR1 as SGHVS and CDR2 as FNYEAQ.

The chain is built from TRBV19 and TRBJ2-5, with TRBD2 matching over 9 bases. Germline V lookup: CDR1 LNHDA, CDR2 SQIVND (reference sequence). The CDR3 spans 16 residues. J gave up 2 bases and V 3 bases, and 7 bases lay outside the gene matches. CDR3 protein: CASSMVGLAGQETQYF. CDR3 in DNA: TGTGCCAGTAGTATGGTTGGGCTAGCGGGACAAGAGACCCAGTACTTC.

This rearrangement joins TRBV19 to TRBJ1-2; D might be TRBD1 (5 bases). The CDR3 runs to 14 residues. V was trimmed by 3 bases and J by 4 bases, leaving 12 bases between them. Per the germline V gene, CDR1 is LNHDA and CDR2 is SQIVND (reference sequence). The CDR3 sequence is CASSMATVFYGYTF. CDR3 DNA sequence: TGTGCCAGTAGTATGGCGACAGTCTTCTATGGCTACACCTTC.

Here the CDR3 reads CASSRMGLSTDTQYF. The CDR3 nucleotides are TGTGCCAGCAGTCGGATGGGGCTCAGCACAGATACGCAGTATTTT. This chain joins TRBV28 and TRBJ2-3, with a tentative D call TRBD1 (5 bases). V lost 5 bases, J lost 0 bases, and 12 bases lay in between. The length of the CDR3 is 15 residues. The germline V gene encodes CDR1 MDHEN and CDR2 SYDVKM.

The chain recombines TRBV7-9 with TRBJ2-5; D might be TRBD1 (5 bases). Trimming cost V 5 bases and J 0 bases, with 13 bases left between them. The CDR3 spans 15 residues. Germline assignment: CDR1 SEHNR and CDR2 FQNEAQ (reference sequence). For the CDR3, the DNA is TGTGCCAGCAGCCAACGTACAGGTGACCAAGAGACCCAGTACTTC. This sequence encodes CASSQRTGDQETQYF.

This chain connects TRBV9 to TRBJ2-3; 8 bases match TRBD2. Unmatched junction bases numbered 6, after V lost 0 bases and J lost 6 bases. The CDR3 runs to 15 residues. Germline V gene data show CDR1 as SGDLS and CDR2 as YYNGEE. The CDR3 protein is CASSVAGGPGDTQYF. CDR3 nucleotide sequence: TGTGCCAGCAGCGTAGCGGGAGGGCCTGGGGATACGCAGTATTTT.

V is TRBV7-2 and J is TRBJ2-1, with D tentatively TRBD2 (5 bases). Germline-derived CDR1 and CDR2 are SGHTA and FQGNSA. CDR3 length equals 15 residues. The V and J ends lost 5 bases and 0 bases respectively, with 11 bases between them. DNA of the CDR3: TGTGCCAGCAGCCCCAGCGGTAGCTCCTACAATGAGCAGTTCTTC. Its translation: CASSPSGSSYNEQFF.

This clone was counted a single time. CDR3: CASSQDLRSETQYF. CDR3 nucleotide sequence: TGCGCCAGCAGCCAAGATTTAAGGTCGGAGACCCAGTACTTC. V gene TRBV4-1 combines with J gene TRBJ2-5; no clear D gene. With 0 bases removed from V and 5 bases from J, the gap between germline ends came to 10 bases. Germline CDR1 is MGHRA and CDR2 is YSYEKL. The CDR3 length is 14 residues.

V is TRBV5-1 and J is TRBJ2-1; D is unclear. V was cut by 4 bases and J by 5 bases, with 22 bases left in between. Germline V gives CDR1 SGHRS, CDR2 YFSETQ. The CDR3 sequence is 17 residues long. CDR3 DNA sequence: TGCGCCAGCAGCCCTCGCCCAAGTCAGTTGGCGAACAATGAGCAGTTCTTC. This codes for CASSPRPSQLANNEQFF.

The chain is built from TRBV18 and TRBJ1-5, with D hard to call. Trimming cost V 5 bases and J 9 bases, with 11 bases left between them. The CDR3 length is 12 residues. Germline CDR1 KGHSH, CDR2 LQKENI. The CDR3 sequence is CASSERTWPQHF. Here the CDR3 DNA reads TGTGCCAGCTCAGAACGGACGTGGCCCCAGCATTTT.

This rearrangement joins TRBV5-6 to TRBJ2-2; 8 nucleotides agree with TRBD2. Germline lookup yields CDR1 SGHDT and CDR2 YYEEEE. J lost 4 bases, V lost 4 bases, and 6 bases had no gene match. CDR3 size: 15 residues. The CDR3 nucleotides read TGTGCCAGCAGCATAGCGGGACGGACCACCGGGGAGCTGTTTTTT. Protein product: CASSIAGRTTGELFF.

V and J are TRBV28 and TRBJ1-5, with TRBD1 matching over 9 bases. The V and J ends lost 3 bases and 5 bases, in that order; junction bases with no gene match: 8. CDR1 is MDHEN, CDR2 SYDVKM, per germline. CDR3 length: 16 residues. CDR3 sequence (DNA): TGTGCCAGCAGTTTGATATCCGGGACAGGGTATCAGCCCCAGCATTTT. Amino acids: CASSLISGTGYQPQHF.

CDR3 residues: CASSFLALTGELFF. The CDR3 region has the DNA TGTGCCAGCAGCTTCCTTGCATTGACCGGGGAGCTGTTTTTT. This chain uses TRBV7-9 with TRBJ2-2; D is uncertain. CDR1 is SEHNR and CDR2 is FQNEAQ in the germline V gene (reference sequence). The CDR3 sequence is 14 residues long. Trimming shortened V by 3 bases and J by 5 bases, and 10 bases separated the two germline ends.